Presented here are 4 T cell receptor beta chains from one specimen sequenced in a study of regulatory T cells in long-lasting Graves disease. Time point here: newly diagnosed GD, antithyroid drugs for less than 3 months. Extracted PBMC RNA gave rise to the TCR library. Assembly of TCR beta libraries relied on iRepertoire HTBI primers together with Arm-PCR of CDR3 regions. A single record per CDR3 protein comes from TCRdb applying MiXCR to the multiplex PCR reads. The sample contains hundreds of thousands of distinct CDR3 sequences, more than 15% of which appear only once. This sample comprised peripheral blood mononuclear cells (PBMCs), obtained at new diagnosis, from a patient treated with antithyroid drugs. All receptors come from a female donor with Graves disease.

This clonotype has a count of ten or more. V usage is TRBV20-1 and J usage is TRBJ2-3; 7 nucleotides agree with TRBD2. V lost 1 base, J lost 0 bases, and 13 bases stayed unmatched. CDR3 size: 18 residues. Per germline, CDR1 DFQATT and CDR2 SNEGSKA (reference sequence). The CDR3 DNA is TGCAGTGCTAGAGCTGACCTAGCGGAGAGGATCAGCACAGATACGCAGTATTTT. It specifies CSARADLAERISTDTQYF.

This clonotype was detected only a few times. The V and J genes are TRBV27 and TRBJ2-1; possible D gene TRBD2, 5 bases. The CDR3 is 16 amino acids. CDR1 and CDR2 from the germline V gene are MNHEY and SMNVEV (reference sequence). V dropped 3 bases and J dropped 4 bases, with 16 bases sitting between them. The CDR3 DNA is TGTGCCAGCAGTTTGTCGGCGGGCAATACGTACAATGAGCAGTTCTTC. This translates into CASSLSAGNTYNEQFF.

This clonotype has just one count. The chain employs TRBV12-3 or TRBV12-4 and TRBJ1-2; 8 bases fit TRBD1. The junction had 8 bases not matched to a gene; V was cut back by 7 bases and J by 4 bases. CDR3 length equals 14 residues. The CDR3 DNA reads TGTGCCAGCACTGGCACAGGGGGGGTCTATGGCTACACCTTC. Its protein product is CASTGTGGVYGYTF.

The J gene is TRBJ1-5, the V gene TRBV25-1; perhaps TRBD1 as D (5 bases). V lost 2 bases and J lost 0, with 8 bases in between. The CDR3 extends over 15 amino acids. Germline-derived CDR1 and CDR2 are MGHDK and SYGVNS. The CDR3 sequence is CASSEATGSNQPQHF. CDR3 DNA: TGTGCCAGCAGTGAAGCTACAGGTAGCAATCAGCCCCAGCATTTT. The full variable domain, in which reference TRBV25-1 and TRBJ1-5 provide the parts outside the CDR3, is EADIYQTPRYLVIGTGKKITLECSQTMGHDKMYWYQQDPGMELHLIHYSYGVNSTEKGDLSSESTVSRIRTEHFPLTLESARPSHTSQYLCASSEATGSNQPQHFGDGTRLSIL.